Listed below are T cell receptor beta chains from one sample, sequenced in a study of cytomegalovirus exposure and HLA in healthy donors. Assay: immunoSEQ multiplex PCR; the TCRdb copy retains only in-frame clones and omits some. The sample lists 150,000 to 200,000 clones, under 75% occurring once. Sequenced input: PBMCs. Receptors originate from a man aged 40-55 years in good health and CMV-seropositive. Each CDR3 is given with its conserved first and last residue. The order of the fields is CDR3 DNA, CDR3 protein, D gene, J gene, clone size, V gene. The D gene is left open where the match is weak. The listing skips clone size in some rows; elsewhere it reads once, few, many or a size class.

TGTGCCAGCAGCTTTGAATTAGCGGCAGGGATTGAGCAGTACTTC	CASSFELAAGIEQYF	-	TRBJ2-7	-	TRBV5-6
TGTGCCAGCTCACCATTGCACGAGGATGAGCAGTTCTTC	CASSPLHEDEQFF	-	TRBJ2-1	-	TRBV18
TGTGCCAGCAGTGTGGGGGGAAGGGTCTACGAGCAGTACTTC	CASSVGGRVYEQYF	-	TRBJ2-7	-	TRBV6-1
TGCGCCAGCAGCCCCTCGGCAGGGCCAACCTACGAGCAGTACTTC	CASSPSAGPTYEQYF	-	TRBJ2-7	many	TRBV4-1
TGTGCCAGCAGCTTGGGACAGCTATACACTGAAGCTTTCTTT	CASSLGQLYTEAFF	-	TRBJ1-1	few	TRBV5-8
TGTGCCACCAGGGGGACAGGGCCATACGAGCAGTACTTC	CATRGTGPYEQYF	TRBD1	TRBJ2-7	-	TRBV6-5
TGTGCCAGTAGAACGGAAAAGCGGGATGGCTACACCTTC	CASRTEKRDGYTF	-	TRBJ1-2	-	TRBV19
TGCGCCAGCAGCTTGGAGGGGTTATATTCCGGGGCCAAAAACATTCAGTACTTC	CASSLEGLYSGAKNIQYF	-	TRBJ2-4	-	TRBV5-1
TGCGCCAGCAGCCTCTTGACAGCCGCGAATGAAAAACTGTTTTTT	CASSLLTAANEKLFF	-	TRBJ1-4	-	TRBV4-3
TGCGCCAGCAGCTTGGGGGACAGGGGGCTTAACACCGGGGAGCTGTTTTTT	CASSLGDRGLNTGELFF	TRBD1	TRBJ2-2	-	TRBV5-1
TGTGCCTACTACAAGACAGGGAACACCGGGGAGCTGTTTTTT	CAYYKTGNTGELFF	-	TRBJ2-2	-	TRBV30
TGTGCCAGCAGCTTAGTCAGGGTTGGCACTGAAGCTTTCTTT	CASSLVRVGTEAFF	-	TRBJ1-1	-	TRBV7-2
TGCGCCAGCAGCTCCCGTGTCAGGGGCCGTAATGAAAAACTGTTTTTT	CASSSRVRGRNEKLFF	-	TRBJ1-4	-	TRBV4-3
TGTGCCAGCTCACCGTTGGGGCGCAATCAGCCCCAGCATTTT	CASSPLGRNQPQHF	-	TRBJ1-5	once	TRBV18
TGTGCCAGCAGTGAATGGAGACAGGGGGTCACAGATACGCAGTATTTT	CASSEWRQGVTDTQYF	TRBD1	TRBJ2-3	-	TRBV25-1
TGTGCCAGCTCACCCGGACAGGGGGCTTATCAGCCCCAGCATTTT	CASSPGQGAYQPQHF	TRBD1	TRBJ1-5	once	TRBV18